This passage covers 4 T cell receptor beta chains from one sample sequenced in a study of tumor and adjacent non-tumor tissue in lung cancer. A modified ARM-PCR protocol with three rounds of nested PCR amplified TCRbeta. TCRdb re-derived calls from the multiplex PCR reads in MiXCR, one entry per CDR3 protein. The profile shows 130,000 or so distinct CDR3 sequences, 55% to 75% of them singletons. No cell sorting was done before RNA was extracted from the tissue. The sequencing sample was made of lung tumor tissue. Receptors were obtained from a man aged 25 to 40 with non-small cell lung cancer.

As regards this clonotype: The missing conserved phenylalanine or tryptophan at the end of this CDR3 makes a read error likely. The CDR3 coding sequence is TGTACCAGTAGCTTAGGGACAGGCCAAGAGACCCAGTACTCC. The encoded protein is CTSSLGTGQETQYS. The J gene is TRBJ2-5, the V gene TRBV11-2, with 8 bases lining up with TRBD1. The germline V gene encodes CDR1 SGHAT and CDR2 FQNNGV. This CDR3 spans 14 amino acids.

This clonotype came up once. Given a much more abundant clone one base away, this may be a read error. The chain carries TRBV29-1 and TRBJ2-2; 9 nucleotides agree with TRBD2. This CDR3 region has 15 residues. Germline V lookup: CDR1 SQVTM, CDR2 ANQGSEA. With 4 bases clipped from V and 8 bases from J, the junction kept 11 bases outside the gene matches. The CDR3 region has the DNA TGCAGCGTTGCGGATGCTAGCGGGATAGGTGGGGAGCTGTTTTTT. Its translation: CSVADASGIGGELFF.

Concerning this clonotype itself: The junction departs from germline at one end; a sequencing error may be responsible. The chain links TRBV4-3 to TRBJ2-3, with D possibly matching TRBD2 (5 bases). Germline CDR1 is LGHNA and CDR2 is YSLEER. The CDR3 consists of 14 residues. The CDR3 here is CASSQVGVTDTQYF. The CDR3 bases are TGTGCCAGCAGCCAAGTCGGGGTGACAGATACGCAGTATTTT.

As to this clonotype: The CDR3 does not close with the conserved phenylalanine or tryptophan, likely indicating a read error. The chain recombines TRBV11-2 with TRBJ2-1; D is possibly TRBD2 (6 bases). From germline, CDR1 is SGHAT and CDR2 FQNNGV. The CDR3 is 15 residues long. CDR3 amino acids: CASCLVGGSYNEQFL. The DNA for the CDR3 is TGTGCCAGCTGCTTAGTCGGGGGCTCCTACAATGAGCAGTTCTTA.